Below, 13 T cell receptor beta chains from the same sample are listed, as sequenced in a study of blood T cells in healthy people across ages. Alongside a J-beta primer mix, a sample-barcoded 5' primer served in a second PCR lasting about 7 to 12 cycles. TCRdb reprocessed the 5' RACE reads with MiXCR, giving one entry per CDR3 protein. The profile shows approximately 850,000 distinct CDR3 sequences, more than 40% of them singletons. The sample taken for sequencing was blood. The receptor source for this set is a man aged 60 to 75 in good health.

The J gene is TRBJ2-7, the V gene TRBV9, with D possibly TRBD1 on 6 matching bases. Trimming cost V 0 bases and J 6 bases, with 19 bases left between them. The germline V gene has CDR1 SGDLS and CDR2 YYNGEE. CDR3 length: 16 amino acids. CDR3 amino acids: CASSVAPDRRGSEQYF. The CDR3 DNA follows: TGTGCCAGCAGCGTAGCGCCGGACAGACGGGGTTCCGAGCAGTACTTC.

The V and J genes are TRBV20-1 and TRBJ2-1; D is unclear. The CDR3 totals 10 residues. V was cut by 6 bases and J by 5 bases, with 5 bases left in between. Germline V gene lookup returns CDR1 DFQATT and CDR2 SNEGSKA (reference sequence). CDR3 protein: CSAIDNEQFF. The CDR3, as DNA: TGCAGTGCAATCGACAATGAGCAGTTCTTC.

The chain couples TRBV7-8 to TRBJ2-1; the D gene is possibly TRBD2 (7 bases). V was trimmed by 7 bases and J by 2 bases, leaving 18 bases between them. The CDR3 runs 16 residues. CDR1 is SGHVS and CDR2 is FQNEAQ in the germline V gene. The CDR3: CASTQKGGKTYNEQFF. The CDR3 nucleotides are TGTGCCAGCACACAAAAGGGGGGGAAAACCTACAATGAGCAGTTCTTC.

The gene calls are TRBV11-2 and TRBJ2-3, with 8 bases aligning to TRBD2. The CDR3 loop spans 16 amino acids. The V gene's germline CDR1 is SGHAT and CDR2 FQNNGV. J was trimmed by 0 bases and V by 1 base; bases with no gene match: 3. The CDR3 spells CASSLGAGGSTDTQYF. The CDR3, as DNA: TGTGCCAGCAGCTTAGGTGCGGGGGGCAGCACAGATACGCAGTATTTT.

The chain carries TRBV7-2 and TRBJ2-1, with 7 bases matching TRBD1. The V segment lost 5 bases and the J segment 7 bases; nucleotides outside the gene matches: 5. Germline loops: CDR1 SGHTA, CDR2 FQGNSA. CDR3 length: 13 residues. CDR3 sequence (DNA): TGTGCCAGCAGCGTAATACAGGGGAATGAGCAGTTCTTC. Translated, it gives CASSVIQGNEQFF.

The chain carries TRBV29-1 and TRBJ2-1, with D perhaps TRBD2 (5 bases). CDR3 length equals 11 residues. V was cut by 4 bases and J by 4 bases, with 5 bases left in between. Germline CDR1 and CDR2: SQVTM and ANQGSEA. The CDR3 DNA reads TGCAGCGTTGCGGGGTACAATGAGCAGTTCTTC. The encoded protein is CSVAGYNEQFF.

Concerning this clonotype itself: One base away lies a much larger clone, so this may be a sequencing read error. The J gene is TRBJ1-1, the V gene TRBV12-3 or TRBV12-4; a weak D match, TRBD1 (5 bases). CDR3 size: 12 residues. The V and J ends lost 6 bases and 4 bases respectively, with 9 bases between them. The DNA for the CDR3 is TGTGCCAGCAGCAGGGTGAGCACTGAAGCTTTCTTT. As protein: CASSRVSTEAFF.

The chain has TRBV28 and TRBJ2-1; TRBD2 might be the D (5 bases). The germline V gene has CDR1 MDHEN and CDR2 SYDVKM. This CDR3 has 14 residues. V lost 5 bases and J 2 bases, leaving 10 bases between the germline ends. DNA for the CDR3: TGTGCCAGCAGTCCCGGACTTACCTACAATGAGCAGTTCTTC. This codes for CASSPGLTYNEQFF. Full variable domain (missing parts from reference TRBV28 and TRBJ2-1): DVKVTQSSRYLVKRTGEKVFLECVQDMDHENMFWYRQDPGLGLRLIYFSYDVKMKEKGDIPEGYSVSREKKERFSLILESASTNQTSMYLCASSPGLTYNEQFFGPGTRLTVL.

CDR3: CSALTGGKDGYTF. The CDR3 coding sequence is TGCAGCGCATTAACAGGGGGCAAAGATGGCTACACCTTC. The chain is built from TRBV29-1 and TRBJ1-2, with TRBD1 identical over 9 bases. Germline V CDR1 and CDR2: SQVTM, ANQGSEA. After removal of 7 bases from V and 6 bases from J, the junction contained 9 bases not matched to a gene. The CDR3 consists of 13 residues.

The V call is TRBV12-3 or TRBV12-4, the J call TRBJ2-7; D call uncertain. The germline V and J ends were trimmed by 3 bases and 5 bases, with 8 bases remaining between them. The CDR3 length is 12 residues. CDR3 bases: TGTGCCAGCAGTTTGTTGCCGCACGAGCAGTACTTC. The encoded protein is CASSLLPHEQYF.

This chain joins TRBV6-1 and TRBJ2-5, with TRBD1 as a possible D gene (7 bases). The ends were cut back, 8 bases at V and 1 base at J, with 11 bases in the middle. CDR1 is MNHNS and CDR2 is SASEGT in the germline V gene. This CDR3 contains 13 residues. This CDR3 is CASVQGGQETQYF. The CDR3 DNA is TGTGCCAGCGTCCAGGGGGGCCAAGAGACCCAGTACTTC.

This clonotype came up many times. The genes are TRBV11-3 and TRBJ1-1; D remains unclear. V gave up 1 base and J gave up 1 base, with 10 bases separating them. The V gene's germline CDR1 is SGHNT and CDR2 YENEEA. The CDR3 has 15 residues. DNA for the CDR3: TGTGCCAGCAGCTTAGTAGGACTCCAGAACACTGAAGCTTTCTTT. Its protein is CASSLVGLQNTEAFF. Together with reference TRBV11-3 and TRBJ1-1, the CDR3 gives the full variable domain: EAGVVQSPRYKIIEKKQPVAFWCNPISGHNTLYWYLQNLGQGPELLIRYENEEAVDDSQLPKDRFSAERLKGVDSTLKIQPAELGDSAVYLCASSLVGLQNTEAFFGQGTRLTVV.

The gene calls are TRBV18 and TRBJ1-1; D unresolved. Germline loops: CDR1 KGHSH, CDR2 LQKENI. Between the trimmed V and J ends, which lost 3 bases and 0 bases, there was a span of 8 bases. This CDR3 region has 14 residues. The CDR3 is CASSPVSMNTEAFF. As DNA, the CDR3 is TGTGCCAGCTCACCTGTGTCCATGAACACTGAAGCTTTCTTT.